The 18 T cell receptor beta chains in this list originate from one sample, sequenced in a study of cytomegalovirus exposure and HLA in healthy donors. Some clones are missing from TCRdb's copy, which holds only in-frame ones; the method was immunoSEQ multiplex PCR. The sample holds some 250,000 clones, around 87% seen once. The sample was PBMCs. These receptor sequences come from a woman aged 18-29 years in good health and CMV-seronegative.

The table lists this clone with a few counts. The chain employs TRBV5-1 and TRBJ1-4; possibly TRBD1 for D (6 bases). CDR1 SGHRS and CDR2 YFSETQ come from the germline V gene. The CDR3 has 14 residues. V was clipped by 2 bases and J by 8 bases, with 13 bases between them. The CDR3 loop reads CASSFTGFEEKLFF. Written as DNA, the CDR3 is TGCGCCAGCAGCTTCACAGGGTTCGAGGAAAAACTGTTTTTT.

V usage is TRBV9 and J usage is TRBJ2-1; TRBD2 aligns across 11 bases. CDR3 size: 15 residues. In germline, CDR1 is SGDLS, CDR2 YYNGEE. V was pared by 6 bases and J by 5 bases, with 7 bases of the junction left unmatched. The CDR3 DNA is TGTGCCAGCACCCCCGGGACTAGCGGAAACAATGAGCAGTTCTTC. It encodes CASTPGTSGNNEQFF.

CDR3 in DNA: TGTGCCAGCAGTGGGACAGGAGGAACTTTTAATGAAAAACTGTTTTTT. Amino acid sequence: CASSGTGGTFNEKLFF. The rearrangement joins TRBV28 to TRBJ1-4; 8 bases are a match to TRBD1. CDR1 MDHEN and CDR2 SYDVKM come from the germline V gene. There are 16 residues in the CDR3. Unmatched junction bases numbered 9, after V lost 5 bases and J lost 4 bases.

This clone was observed a single time. The chain joins TRBV27 to TRBJ2-7, with 11 bases aligning to TRBD2. This CDR3 is 17 amino acids long. CDR1 and CDR2 (germline): MNHEY, SMNVEV (reference sequence). The J segment lost 3 bases and the V segment lost 3 bases, leaving 10 bases of the junction unmatched. CDR3 amino acids: CASSFSGSSGGHYEQYF. CDR3 coding DNA: TGTGCCAGCAGTTTTTCAGGTTCTAGCGGGGGGCACTACGAGCAGTACTTC.

This clone has only a few counts. The chain employs TRBV5-1 and TRBJ2-2; TRBD1 matches at 8 bases. In germline, CDR1 is SGHRS, CDR2 YFSETQ. The CDR3 consists of 15 residues. With V trimmed by 2 bases and J by 4 bases, 4 bases remained unmatched. In DNA form, the CDR3 reads TGCGCCAGCAGCTTACAGGGGGTCGGCACCGGGGAGCTGTTTTTT. This encodes CASSLQGVGTGELFF.

This rearrangement joins TRBV7-3 to TRBJ2-3; D call uncertain. The V gene's germline CDR1 is SGHTA and CDR2 FQGTGA. V dropped 0 bases and J dropped 4 bases, with 8 bases sitting between them. The CDR3 contains 14 residues. CDR3 amino acids: CASSLTRSADTQYF. In DNA, the CDR3 is TGTGCCAGCAGCTTAACGAGGTCCGCAGATACGCAGTATTTT.

The chain links TRBV5-1 to TRBJ2-2; TRBD1 agrees at 8 bases. The CDR3 sequence is 16 residues long. Germline V lookup: CDR1 SGHRS, CDR2 YFSETQ. Trimming cost V 0 bases and J 3 bases; bases outside gene matches: 4. Here the CDR3 DNA reads TGCGCCAGCAGCTTGGCCTTACAGGGGGACACCGGGGAGCTGTTTTTT. It yields the protein CASSLALQGDTGELFF.

The J gene is TRBJ2-1, the V gene TRBV30; 9 bases align to TRBD2. The germline gives CDR1 GTSNPN, CDR2 SVGIG (reference sequence). The CDR3 runs to 14 residues. With 5 bases clipped from V and 9 bases from J, the junction kept 11 bases outside the gene matches. In DNA form, the CDR3 reads TGTGCCTGGGCCCCGGGACTAGCTCTACGTGAGCAGTTCTTC. Its protein product is CAWAPGLALREQFF.

The chain combines TRBV7-2 with TRBJ1-6; tentatively, D is TRBD1 (5 bases). The length of the CDR3 is 14 residues. Germline assignment: CDR1 SGHTA and CDR2 FQGNSA. The ends were cut back, 7 bases at V and 2 bases at J, with 9 bases in the middle. CDR3 in DNA: TGTGCCAGCAAGGGGCCGACCTATAATTCACCCCTCCACTTT. Translation gives CASKGPTYNSPLHF.

This chain links TRBV10-2 with TRBJ1-1, with TRBD1 matching over 9 bases. Unmatched junction bases numbered 4, after V lost 6 bases and J lost 5 bases. CDR3 length: 13 amino acids. The germline gives CDR1 WSHSY, CDR2 SAAADI. The CDR3 reads CASRTGGGTEAFF. CDR3 nucleotide sequence: TGCGCCAGCAGGACAGGGGGTGGGACTGAAGCTTTCTTT.

The V call is TRBV29-1, the J call TRBJ1-3, with TRBD1 matching 7 bases. There are 16 residues in the CDR3. Trimming at V came to 0 bases and at J to 0 bases, leaving 5 bases not matched to a gene. Germline V gene data show CDR1 as SQVTM and CDR2 as ANQGSEA. CDR3 coding DNA: TGCAGCGTTGAAGATCCGACAGGGAGCTCTGGAAACACCATATATTTT. Translation: CSVEDPTGSSGNTIYF.

The sample holds a few counts of this clone. The chain has TRBV5-6 and TRBJ1-1; D is possibly TRBD1 (5 bases). V gave up 1 base and J gave up 0 bases, with 7 bases separating them. Germline assignment: CDR1 SGHDT and CDR2 YYEEEE. The CDR3 has 14 amino acids. Here the CDR3 reads CASSLTGLNTEAFF. CDR3 DNA: TGTGCCAGCAGCTTGACAGGATTGAACACTGAAGCTTTCTTT.

The chain couples TRBV12-5 to TRBJ2-3, with 7 bases identical to TRBD1. The junction had 10 bases not matched to a gene; V was cut back by 2 bases and J by 2 bases. The germline gives CDR1 LGHNT, CDR2 FRNRAP. The CDR3 spans 17 residues. The DNA for the CDR3 is TGTGCTAGTGGTTTGCCCCGGACAGGTCTTTTCACAGATACGCAGTATTTT. Its protein is CASGLPRTGLFTDTQYF.

This chain joins TRBV5-6 and TRBJ2-3, with D hard to call. The CDR3 has 11 amino acids. CDR1 and CDR2 (germline): SGHDT, YYEEEE. Trimming shortened V by 1 base and J by 10 bases, and 7 bases separated the two germline ends. CDR3 nucleotides: TGTGCCAGCAGCTTGTTCCGGGCGCAGTATTTT. Residues: CASSLFRAQYF.

This chain uses TRBV7-6 with TRBJ2-5, with 12 positions matching TRBD2. Trimming took 4 bases from V and 0 from J; bases not matched to a gene: 0. CDR3 length: 15 residues. Germline CDR1 is SGHVS and CDR2 is FNYEAQ. CDR3 protein: CASSSSGGDQETQYF. The CDR3 DNA is TGTGCCAGCAGCTCTAGCGGGGGGGACCAAGAGACCCAGTACTTC.

This clone was seen once. The genes are TRBV19 and TRBJ1-6; 8 nucleotides align to TRBD1. V shed 7 bases, J shed 7 bases, and the junction held 15 bases outside the gene matches. The germline CDR1 and CDR2 sequences are LNHDA and SQIVND (reference sequence). The CDR3 has 17 residues. The CDR3 DNA reads TGTGCCAGTATGGGGCAGGGGGCGCGTTCGGGAAATTCACCCCTCCACTTT. This encodes CASMGQGARSGNSPLHF.

V gene TRBV6-5 combines with J gene TRBJ2-7; 8 bases match TRBD1. The junction had 5 bases not matched to a gene; V was cut back by 0 bases and J by 10 bases. The CDR3 sequence is 13 residues long. Germline V CDR1 and CDR2: MNHEY, SVGAGI. The CDR3 region is CASSYSTGEKQYV. The DNA of the CDR3 is TGTGCCAGCAGTTACTCGACAGGGGAAAAACAGTACGTC.

The rearrangement links TRBV6-5 to TRBJ1-4; 8 bases map to TRBD1. The CDR3 runs 14 residues. Losses at the gene ends were 4 bases for V and 7 bases for J; bases not matched to a gene: 5. CDR1 and CDR2 from the germline V gene are MNHEY and SVGAGI. The CDR3 bases are TGTGCCAGCAGTTTCAGACAGGGGCCTGAAAAACTGTTTTTT. This encodes CASSFRQGPEKLFF.